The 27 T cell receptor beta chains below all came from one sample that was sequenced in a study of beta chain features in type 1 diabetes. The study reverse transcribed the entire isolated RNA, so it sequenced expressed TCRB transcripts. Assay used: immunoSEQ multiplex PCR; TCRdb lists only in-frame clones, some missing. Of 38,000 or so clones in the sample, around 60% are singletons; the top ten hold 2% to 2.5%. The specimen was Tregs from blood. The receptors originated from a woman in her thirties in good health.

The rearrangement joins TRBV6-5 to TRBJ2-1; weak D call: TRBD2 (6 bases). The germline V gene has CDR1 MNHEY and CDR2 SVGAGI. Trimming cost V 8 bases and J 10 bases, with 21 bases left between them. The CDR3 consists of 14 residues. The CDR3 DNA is TGTGCCAGCTCCAAACCGGCAGCGGGCAACGAGCAGTTCTTC. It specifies CASSKPAAGNEQFF.

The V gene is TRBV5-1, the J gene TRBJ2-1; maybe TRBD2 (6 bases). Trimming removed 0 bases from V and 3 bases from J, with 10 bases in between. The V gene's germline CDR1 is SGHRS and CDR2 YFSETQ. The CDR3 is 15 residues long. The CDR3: CASSLDGSLYNEQFF. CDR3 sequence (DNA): TGCGCCAGCAGCTTGGACGGGAGTCTCTACAATGAGCAGTTCTTC.

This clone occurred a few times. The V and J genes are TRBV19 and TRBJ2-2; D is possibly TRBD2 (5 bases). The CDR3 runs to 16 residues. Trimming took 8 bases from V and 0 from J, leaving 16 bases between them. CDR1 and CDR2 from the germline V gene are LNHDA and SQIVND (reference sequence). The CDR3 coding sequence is TGTGCCAGTGCGCTGGGCAGCGGCGCGAACACCGGGGAGCTGTTTTTT. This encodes CASALGSGANTGELFF.

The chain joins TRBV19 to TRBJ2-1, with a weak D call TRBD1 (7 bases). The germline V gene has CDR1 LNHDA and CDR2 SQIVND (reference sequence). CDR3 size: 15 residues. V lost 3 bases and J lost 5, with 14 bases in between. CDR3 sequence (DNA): TGTGCCAGTAGTATTCGTGGCGGGACAGACAATGAGCAGTTCTTC. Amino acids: CASSIRGGTDNEQFF.

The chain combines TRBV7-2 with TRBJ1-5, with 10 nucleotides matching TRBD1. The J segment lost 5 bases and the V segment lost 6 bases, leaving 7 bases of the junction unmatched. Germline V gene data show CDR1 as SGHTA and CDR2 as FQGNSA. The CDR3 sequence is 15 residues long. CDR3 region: CASSHRGQGDQPQHF. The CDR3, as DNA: TGTGCCAGCAGTCATCGAGGACAGGGGGATCAGCCCCAGCATTTT.

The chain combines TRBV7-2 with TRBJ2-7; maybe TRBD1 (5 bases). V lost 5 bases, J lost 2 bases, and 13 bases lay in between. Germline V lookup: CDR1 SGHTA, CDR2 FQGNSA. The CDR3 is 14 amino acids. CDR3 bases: TGTGCCAGCAGCCCGGTAGGGGTAACCTACGAGCAGTACTTC. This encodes CASSPVGVTYEQYF.

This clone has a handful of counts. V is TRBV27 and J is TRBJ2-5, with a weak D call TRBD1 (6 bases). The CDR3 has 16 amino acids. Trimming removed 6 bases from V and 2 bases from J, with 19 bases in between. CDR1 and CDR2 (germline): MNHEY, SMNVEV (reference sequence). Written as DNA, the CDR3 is TGTGCCAGCAGCACCTGGTTACAGGGCCGGCAAGAGACCCAGTACTTC. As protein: CASSTWLQGRQETQYF.

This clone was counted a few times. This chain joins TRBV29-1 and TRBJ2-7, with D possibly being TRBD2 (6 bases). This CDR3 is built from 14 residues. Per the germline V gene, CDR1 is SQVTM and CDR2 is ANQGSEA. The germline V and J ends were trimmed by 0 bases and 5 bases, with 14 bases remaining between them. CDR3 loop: CSVEDQAGWHEQYF. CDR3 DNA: TGCAGCGTTGAAGATCAAGCGGGCTGGCACGAGCAGTACTTC.

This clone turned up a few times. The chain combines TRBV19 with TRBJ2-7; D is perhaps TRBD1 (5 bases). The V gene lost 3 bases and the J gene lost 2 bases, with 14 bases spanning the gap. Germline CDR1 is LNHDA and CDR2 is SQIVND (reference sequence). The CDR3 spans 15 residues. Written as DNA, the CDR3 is TGTGCCAGTAGTATTCTCCAGGGCAATGCCTACGAGCAGTACTTC. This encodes CASSILQGNAYEQYF.

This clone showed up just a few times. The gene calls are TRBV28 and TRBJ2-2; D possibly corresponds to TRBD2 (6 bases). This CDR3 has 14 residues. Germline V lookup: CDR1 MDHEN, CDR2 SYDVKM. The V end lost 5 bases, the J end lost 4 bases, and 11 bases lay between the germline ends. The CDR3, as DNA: TGTGCCAGCAGTCAGACTAGTCCCACCGGGGAGCTGTTTTTT. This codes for CASSQTSPTGELFF.

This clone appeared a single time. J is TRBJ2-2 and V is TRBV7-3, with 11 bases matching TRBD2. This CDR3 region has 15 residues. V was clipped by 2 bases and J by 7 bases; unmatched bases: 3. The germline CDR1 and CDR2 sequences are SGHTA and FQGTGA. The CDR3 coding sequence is TGTGCCAGCAGCTTAGGGACTAGCGGTAACGGGGAGCTGTTTTTT. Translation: CASSLGTSGNGELFF.

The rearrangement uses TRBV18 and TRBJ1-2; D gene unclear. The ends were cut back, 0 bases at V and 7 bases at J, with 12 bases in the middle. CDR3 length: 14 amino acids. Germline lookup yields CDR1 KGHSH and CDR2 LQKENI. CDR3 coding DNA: TGTGCCAGCTCACCACCGACCCTCGCGGGTGGCTACACCTTC. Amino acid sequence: CASSPPTLAGGYTF.

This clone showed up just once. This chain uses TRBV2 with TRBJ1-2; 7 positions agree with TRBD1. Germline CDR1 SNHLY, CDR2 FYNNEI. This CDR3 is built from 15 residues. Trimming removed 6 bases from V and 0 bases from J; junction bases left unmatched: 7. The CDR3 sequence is CASRTLQGANYGYTF. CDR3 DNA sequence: TGTGCCAGCAGGACCTTGCAGGGGGCTAACTATGGCTACACCTTC.

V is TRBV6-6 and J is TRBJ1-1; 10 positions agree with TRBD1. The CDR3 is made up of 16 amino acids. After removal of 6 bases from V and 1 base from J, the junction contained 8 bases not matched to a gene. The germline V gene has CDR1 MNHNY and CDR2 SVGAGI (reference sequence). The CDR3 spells CASSRRTGGTNTEAFF. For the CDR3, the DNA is TGTGCCAGCAGCCGTCGGACAGGGGGAACGAACACTGAAGCTTTCTTT.

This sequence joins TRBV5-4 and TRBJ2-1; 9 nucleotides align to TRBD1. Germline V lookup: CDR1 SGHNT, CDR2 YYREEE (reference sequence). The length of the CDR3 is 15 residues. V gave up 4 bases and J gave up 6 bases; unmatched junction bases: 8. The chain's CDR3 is CASSRGQGNFNEQFF. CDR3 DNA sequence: TGTGCCAGCAGCCGGGGACAGGGTAATTTCAATGAGCAGTTCTTC.

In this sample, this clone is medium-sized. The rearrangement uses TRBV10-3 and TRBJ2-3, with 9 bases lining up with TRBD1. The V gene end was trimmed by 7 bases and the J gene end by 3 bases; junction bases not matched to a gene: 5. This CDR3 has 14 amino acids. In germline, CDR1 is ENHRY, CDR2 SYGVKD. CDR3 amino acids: CAINDGQGTDTQYF. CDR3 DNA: TGTGCCATCAACGACGGACAGGGGACAGATACGCAGTATTTT.

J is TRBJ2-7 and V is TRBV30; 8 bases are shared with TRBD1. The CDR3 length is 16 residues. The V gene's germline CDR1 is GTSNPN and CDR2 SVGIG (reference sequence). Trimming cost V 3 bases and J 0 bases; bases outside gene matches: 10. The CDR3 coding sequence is TGTGCCTGGAGCCGTCCCGGGACAGGCAGCTCCTACGAGCAGTACTTC. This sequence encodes CAWSRPGTGSSYEQYF.

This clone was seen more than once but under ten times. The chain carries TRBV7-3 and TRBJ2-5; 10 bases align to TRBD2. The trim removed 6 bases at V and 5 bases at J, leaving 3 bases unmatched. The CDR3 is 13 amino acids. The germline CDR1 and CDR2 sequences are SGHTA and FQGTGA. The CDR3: CASSLLAGETQYF. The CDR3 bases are TGTGCCAGCAGTTTACTAGCGGGGGAGACCCAGTACTTC.

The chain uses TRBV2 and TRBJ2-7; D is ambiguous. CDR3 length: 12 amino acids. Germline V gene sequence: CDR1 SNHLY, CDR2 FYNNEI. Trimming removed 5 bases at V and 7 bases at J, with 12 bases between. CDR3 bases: TGTGCCAGCAGTACTCCCCCCGGGGAGCAGTACTTC. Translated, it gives CASSTPPGEQYF. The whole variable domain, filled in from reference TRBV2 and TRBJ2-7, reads EPEVTQTPSHQVTQMGQEVILRCVPISNHLYFYWYRQILGQKVEFLVSFYNNEISEKSEIFDDQFSVERPDGSNFTLKIRSTKLEDSAMYFCASSTPPGEQYFGPGTRLTVT.

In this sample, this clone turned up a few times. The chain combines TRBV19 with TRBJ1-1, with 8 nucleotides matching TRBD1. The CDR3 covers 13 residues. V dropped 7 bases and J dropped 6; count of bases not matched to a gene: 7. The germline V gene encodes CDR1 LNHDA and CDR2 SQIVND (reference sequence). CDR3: CASKDRGGAEAFF. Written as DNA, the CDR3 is TGTGCCAGTAAAGACAGGGGAGGGGCTGAAGCTTTCTTT.

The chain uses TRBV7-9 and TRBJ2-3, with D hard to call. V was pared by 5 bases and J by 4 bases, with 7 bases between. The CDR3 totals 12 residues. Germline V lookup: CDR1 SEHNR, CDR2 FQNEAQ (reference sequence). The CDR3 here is CASSLRADTQYF. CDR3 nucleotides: TGTGCCAGCAGCCTACGGGCAGATACGCAGTATTTT.

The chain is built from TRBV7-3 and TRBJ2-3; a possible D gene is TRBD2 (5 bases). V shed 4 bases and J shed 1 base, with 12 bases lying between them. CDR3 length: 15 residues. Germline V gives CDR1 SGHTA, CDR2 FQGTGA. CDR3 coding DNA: TGTGCCAGCAGCTCCCAGACTACCGGCACAGATACGCAGTATTTT. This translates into CASSSQTTGTDTQYF.

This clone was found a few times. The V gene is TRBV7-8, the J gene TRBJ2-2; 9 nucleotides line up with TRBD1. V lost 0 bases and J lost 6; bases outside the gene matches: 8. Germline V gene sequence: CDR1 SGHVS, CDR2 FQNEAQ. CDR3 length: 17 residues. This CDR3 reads CASSLAAGTGYAGELFF. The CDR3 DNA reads TGTGCCAGCAGCTTAGCGGCCGGGACAGGGTATGCCGGGGAGCTGTTTTTT.

The CDR3 loop is CASSLEYRASGYTF. As DNA, the CDR3 is TGTGCCAGCAGCTTAGAGTACAGGGCGTCTGGCTACACCTTC. This chain joins TRBV7-8 and TRBJ1-2, with a tentative D call TRBD1 (6 bases). The CDR3 is 14 residues long. V lost 1 base, J lost 7 bases, and 13 bases lay in between. CDR1 is SGHVS and CDR2 is FQNEAQ in the germline V gene.

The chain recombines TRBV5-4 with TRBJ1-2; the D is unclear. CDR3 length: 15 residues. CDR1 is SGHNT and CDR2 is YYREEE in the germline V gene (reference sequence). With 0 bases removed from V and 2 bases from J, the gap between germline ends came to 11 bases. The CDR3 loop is CASSLGARVNYGYTF. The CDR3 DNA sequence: TGTGCCAGCAGCTTGGGAGCGCGAGTGAACTATGGCTACACCTTC.

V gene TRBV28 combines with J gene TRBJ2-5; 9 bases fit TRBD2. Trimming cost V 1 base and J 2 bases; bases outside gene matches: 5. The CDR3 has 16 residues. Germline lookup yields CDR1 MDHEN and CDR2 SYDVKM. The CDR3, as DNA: TGTGCCAGCAGTTTATCCGCAGCGGGAGGACAAGAGACCCAGTACTTC. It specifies CASSLSAAGGQETQYF.

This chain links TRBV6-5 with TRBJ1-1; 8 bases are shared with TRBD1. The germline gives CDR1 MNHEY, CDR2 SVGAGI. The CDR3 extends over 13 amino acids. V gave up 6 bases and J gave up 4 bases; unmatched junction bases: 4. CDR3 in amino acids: CASRGQDGTEAFF. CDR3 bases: TGTGCCAGCAGGGGACAGGACGGCACTGAAGCTTTCTTT.